This T cell receptor (beta chain) was found in a study of breast tumors, draining lymph nodes, adjacent tissues. Study outcomes and limitations: Data fit most tumor T cells coming from lymph node, expanding in tumor. Compared with lymph nodes, tumors were less diverse; compared with nontumor tissue, more.

In this sample, this clonotype turned up a few times. Its antigen remains unknown. A read error is possible here, since a much larger clone lies one base away. From the multiplex PCR reads, TCRdb called clonotypes with MiXCR, one entry per CDR3 protein. The sample records about 230,000 distinct CDR3 sequences, approximately 29% being singletons. Germline V gene lookup returns CDR1 MNHEY and CDR2 SVGAGI. The CDR3 is 14 amino acids. The lymph nodes were axillary draining lymph nodes from breast cancer patients. This TCR was recovered from a female donor with breast cancer. Some clones in this sample may be carry-over from other donors' samples. The chain has TRBV6-5 and TRBJ2-5, with 8 bases that match TRBD2. Sequenced: axillary lymph node tissue. The CDR3 is CASSHSGTRGTQYF. In DNA form, the CDR3 reads TGTGCCAGCAGTCACTCTGGGACTAGAGGGACCCAGTACTTC.